These 21 T cell receptor beta chains were sequenced from one sample in a study of CD8+ T cells in alopecia areata. Extracted from the samples, RNA was reverse transcribed into cDNA to serve as the sequencing template. Measured with immunoSEQ multiplex PCR; TCRdb has only the in-frame clones, and not every one. The data contain 130,000 to 150,000 clones, about 89% of them singletons. The source material was CD8+ T cells sorted from blood, sampled at week 0. These receptors originate from a human donor with alopecia areata.

The table lists this clone with a few counts. This chain links TRBV7-8 with TRBJ2-7; the D is unclear. Germline lookup yields CDR1 SGHVS and CDR2 FQNEAQ. V dropped 5 bases and J dropped 4 bases, with 12 bases sitting between them. The CDR3 is 13 residues long. CDR3 region: CASSARVGYEQYF. CDR3 nucleotide sequence: TGTGCCAGCAGCGCCCGAGTCGGATACGAGCAGTACTTC.

This chain joins TRBV4-1 and TRBJ2-7, with D perhaps matching TRBD2 (5 bases). The germline V and J ends were trimmed by 0 bases and 3 bases, with 12 bases remaining between them. Germline values: CDR1 MGHRA, CDR2 YSYEKL. CDR3 length: 15 residues. CDR3 loop: CASSQDGFGVYEQYF. The CDR3 coding sequence is TGCGCCAGCAGCCAAGATGGCTTCGGGGTCTACGAGCAGTACTTC.

The rearrangement links TRBV7-9 to TRBJ2-7, with TRBD2 identical over 7 bases. The CDR3 extends over 14 amino acids. The V and J ends lost 2 bases and 6 bases, in that order; junction bases with no gene match: 7. In germline, CDR1 is SEHNR, CDR2 FQNEAQ (reference sequence). This chain's CDR3 is CASSLSGTLLEQYF. The CDR3 DNA sequence: TGTGCCAGCAGCTTAAGCGGGACCCTCCTCGAGCAGTACTTC.

Concerning this clone: One end of the junction does not line up with germline, which may come from a read error. The chain joins TRBV7-6 to TRBJ2-1; 12 bases map to TRBD2. The CDR3 covers 17 residues. Germline-derived CDR1 and CDR2 are SGHVS and FNYEAQ. The CDR3 is CASSRTSGKSSYNEQFF. CDR3 in DNA: TGTGCTAGCAGCCGGACTAGCGGGAAAAGCTCCTACAATGAGCAGTTCTTC.

The V call is TRBV9, the J call TRBJ2-7, with D tentatively TRBD2 (5 bases). Trimming removed 3 bases from V and 6 bases from J, with 10 bases in between. The CDR3 sequence is 12 residues long. CDR1 is SGDLS, CDR2 YYNGEE, per germline. CDR3 DNA: TGTGCCAGCAGCGATACTAGTTCCGAGCAGTACTTC. Translating gives CASSDTSSEQYF.

This clone was seen a single time. The chain couples TRBV29-1 to TRBJ2-5; D is possibly TRBD2 (5 bases). Trimming cost V 5 bases and J 5 bases, with 15 bases left between them. The CDR3 runs to 13 residues. The germline V gene has CDR1 SQVTM and CDR2 ANQGSEA. The CDR3 nucleotides are TGCAGCGTTAACCGGGATACTAGGGAGACCCAGTACTTC. Translated: CSVNRDTRETQYF.

The rearrangement links TRBV2 to TRBJ1-2, with a possible D match to TRBD1 (6 bases). Between the trimmed V and J ends, which lost 4 bases and 7 bases, there was a span of 13 bases. CDR1 and CDR2 (germline): SNHLY, FYNNEI. The CDR3 has 13 amino acids. The chain's CDR3 is CASSVLGARGYTF. Written as DNA, the CDR3 is TGTGCCAGCAGTGTTTTGGGGGCGCGTGGCTACACCTTC. Variable domain in full (rest from reference TRBV2 and TRBJ1-2): EPEVTQTPSHQVTQMGQEVILRCVPISNHLYFYWYRQILGQKVEFLVSFYNNEISEKSEIFDDQFSVERPDGSNFTLKIRSTKLEDSAMYFCASSVLGARGYTFGSGTRLTVV.

The chain is built from TRBV2 and TRBJ1-4; D is unresolved. With 2 bases removed from V and 8 bases from J, the gap between germline ends came to 12 bases. The length of the CDR3 is 14 residues. Per the germline V gene, CDR1 is SNHLY and CDR2 is FYNNEI. CDR3 nucleotide sequence: TGTGCCAGCAGTGAACGAAGTAGAGGCGAAAAACTGTTTTTT. This sequence encodes CASSERSRGEKLFF.

The chain uses TRBV5-1 and TRBJ2-1, with D possibly TRBD2 on 6 matching bases. V lost 2 bases to trimming and J lost 4 bases, with 10 bases between them. CDR1 and CDR2 (germline): SGHRS, YFSETQ. The CDR3 totals 14 residues. Here the CDR3 DNA reads TGCGCCAGCAGCTTACGGGAGAATTACAATGAGCAGTTCTTC. Amino acids: CASSLRENYNEQFF. The variable domain in full, with the rest retrieved from reference TRBV5-1 and TRBJ2-1, is KAGVTQTPRYLIKTRGQQVTLSCSPISGHRSVSWYQQTPGQGLQFLFEYFSETQRNKGNFPGRFSGRQFSNSRSEMNVSTLELGDSALYLCASSLRENYNEQFFGPGTRLTVL.

J is TRBJ2-3 and V is TRBV7-6, with D perhaps being TRBD1 or TRBD2 (5 bases each). With 5 bases removed from V and 0 bases from J, the gap between germline ends came to 12 bases. Germline V gives CDR1 SGHVS, CDR2 FNYEAQ. The CDR3 runs to 15 residues. The CDR3 nucleotides are TGTGCCAGCAGCCCCGGGACGGCTAGCACAGATACGCAGTATTTT. Amino acids: CASSPGTASTDTQYF.

This clone was recorded once. The rearrangement uses TRBV27 and TRBJ1-2; unclear D gene. Trimming took 4 bases from V and 4 from J, leaving 13 bases between them. Germline V gives CDR1 MNHEY, CDR2 SMNVEV (reference sequence). This CDR3 has 14 residues. CDR3 DNA: TGTGCCAGCAGTTCCCGTTATAAGGTCTATGGCTACACCTTC. Encoded protein: CASSSRYKVYGYTF.

This clone occurred once. The J gene is TRBJ1-2, the V gene TRBV7-9; D remains ambiguous. V gave up 5 bases and J gave up 4 bases, with 14 bases separating them. CDR3 length: 14 amino acids. Germline lookup yields CDR1 SEHNR and CDR2 FQNEAQ (reference sequence). The DNA for the CDR3 is TGTGCCAGCAGCAAAGAAGCGGGTCGCTATGGCTACACCTTC. The encoded protein is CASSKEAGRYGYTF.

The sample holds one count of this clone. V usage is TRBV29-1 and J usage is TRBJ2-5; a weak D match, TRBD1 (6 bases). The J call is doubtful: the DNA matches TRBJ2-7 better. The germline V gene encodes CDR1 SQVTM and CDR2 ANQGSEA. There are 13 residues in the CDR3. CDR3: CSVVGQGRYEQYF. For the CDR3, the DNA is TGCAGCGTTGTAGGCCAGGGGCGTTACGAGCAGTACTTC.

This chain uses TRBV14 with TRBJ1-6; D unclear. V gave up 3 bases and J gave up 5 bases, with 14 bases separating them. Germline lookup yields CDR1 SGHDN and CDR2 FVKESK. The CDR3 covers 16 residues. Written as DNA, the CDR3 is TGTGCCAGCAGCCAGGGAGGGTACGGAGATAATTCACCCCTCCACTTT. Translated: CASSQGGYGDNSPLHF.

The CDR3 bases are TGTGCCAGCAGTGACAATGAGCAGTTCTTC. Translating it yields CASSDNEQFF. V usage is TRBV2 and J usage is TRBJ2-1, with D unclear. Deletions cut 3 bases from V and 6 bases from J, with 0 bases between. The CDR3 length is 10 residues. Germline-derived CDR1 and CDR2 are SNHLY and FYNNEI. Drawing the rest from reference TRBV2 and TRBJ2-1, the complete variable domain is EPEVTQTPSHQVTQMGQEVILRCVPISNHLYFYWYRQILGQKVEFLVSFYNNEISEKSEIFDDQFSVERPDGSNFTLKIRSTKLEDSAMYFCASSDNEQFFGPGTRLTVL.

The rearrangement uses TRBV28 and TRBJ1-5; D remains unclear. This CDR3 is 15 amino acids long. The germline V gene has CDR1 MDHEN and CDR2 SYDVKM. Trimming took 5 bases from V and 0 from J, leaving 11 bases between them. Here the CDR3 reads CASSVLQNSNQPQHF. The CDR3, as DNA: TGTGCCAGCAGTGTTCTCCAGAATAGCAATCAGCCCCAGCATTTT.

V is TRBV5-4 and J is TRBJ1-6; 7 nucleotides line up with TRBD1. Looked up from germline, CDR1 is SGHNT and CDR2 is YYREEE (reference sequence). The ends lost 0 bases at V and 3 bases at J; junction bases unmatched: 15. The CDR3 totals 20 residues. The CDR3 loop is CASSLAGGGASSVYNSPLHF. The CDR3 DNA reads TGTGCCAGCAGCTTGGCGGGAGGGGGCGCTTCATCGGTCTATAATTCACCCCTCCACTTT.

J is TRBJ2-1 and V is TRBV30; 9 nucleotides line up with TRBD1. Losses at the gene ends were 3 bases for V and 4 bases for J; bases not matched to a gene: 4. Per germline, CDR1 GTSNPN and CDR2 SVGIG (reference sequence). The CDR3 is made up of 14 amino acids. The CDR3 nucleotides read TGTGCCTGGAGACCGGGACAGGGATACAATGAGCAGTTCTTC. Translated: CAWRPGQGYNEQFF.

This clone was seen just once. The CDR3 region is CASSFWEKTYEQYF. The CDR3 nucleotides are TGTGCCAGCAGCTTTTGGGAAAAGACCTACGAGCAGTACTTC. The rearrangement joins TRBV5-6 to TRBJ2-7; D unresolved. The V gene lost 2 bases and the J gene lost 2 bases, with 11 bases spanning the gap. In germline, CDR1 is SGHDT, CDR2 YYEEEE. The CDR3 totals 14 residues.

This sequence joins TRBV11-3 and TRBJ2-7; unclear D gene. The CDR3 sequence is 13 residues long. Germline V gives CDR1 SGHNT, CDR2 YENEEA. Trimming took 3 bases from V and 6 from J, leaving 12 bases between them. The CDR3 protein is CASSFTETSEQYF. The CDR3 nucleotides read TGTGCCAGCAGCTTCACAGAGACCTCCGAGCAGTACTTC.

This clone came up once. V and J are TRBV2 and TRBJ2-7, with D hard to call. Germline V lookup: CDR1 SNHLY, CDR2 FYNNEI. Trimming pared 6 bases from V and 7 bases from J, leaving 13 bases between. The CDR3 contains 12 residues. The CDR3 bases are TGTGCCAGCAGCCCGAACTACGGGGAGCAGTACTTC. Its protein product is CASSPNYGEQYF.